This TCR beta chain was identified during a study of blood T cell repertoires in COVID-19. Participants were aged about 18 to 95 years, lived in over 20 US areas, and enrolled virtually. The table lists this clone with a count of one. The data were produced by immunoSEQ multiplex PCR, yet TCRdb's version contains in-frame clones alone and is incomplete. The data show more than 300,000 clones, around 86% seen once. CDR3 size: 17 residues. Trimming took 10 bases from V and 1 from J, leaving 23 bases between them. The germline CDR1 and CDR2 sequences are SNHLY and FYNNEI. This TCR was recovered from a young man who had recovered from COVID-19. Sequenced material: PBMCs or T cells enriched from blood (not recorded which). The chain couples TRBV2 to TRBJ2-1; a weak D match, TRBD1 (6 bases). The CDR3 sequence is CATHAPTSRGSYNEQFF. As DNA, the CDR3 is TGTGCCACCCATGCCCCGACATCCAGGGGATCCTACAATGAGCAGTTCTTC.